This T cell receptor beta chain comes out of a study of cytomegalovirus exposure and HLA in healthy donors. Primers included in the PCR were 60 Vbeta and 13 Jbeta primers. Libraries were prepared by immunoSEQ multiplex PCR; TCRdb keeps only in-frame clonotypes and omits some of them. The data show about 150,000 clones, 79% seen once. The germline V gene encodes CDR1 LNHDA and CDR2 SQIVND (reference sequence). CDR3 length: 15 amino acids. Deletions cut 1 base from V and 1 base from J, with 8 bases between. The source of this sequence is a human donor in good health. The sequenced material came from PBMCs. J is TRBJ1-5 and V is TRBV19; D unresolved. The CDR3 is CASSIGTRSNQPQHF. The CDR3 DNA sequence: TGTGCCAGTAGTATAGGTACACGAAGCAATCAGCCCCAGCATTTT.